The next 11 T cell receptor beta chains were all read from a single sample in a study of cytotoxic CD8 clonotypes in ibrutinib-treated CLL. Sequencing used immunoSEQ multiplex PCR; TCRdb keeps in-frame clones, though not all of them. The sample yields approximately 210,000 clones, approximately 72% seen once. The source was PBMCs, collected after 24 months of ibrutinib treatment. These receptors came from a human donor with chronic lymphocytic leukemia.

CDR3 in DNA: TGCGCCAGCAGCCACCCTGGGACAGGGGGCGCCCCTGGGGCGCAGTATTTT. Translated: CASSHPGTGGAPGAQYF. The chain uses TRBV4-1 and TRBJ2-3; 12 bases fit TRBD1. There are 17 residues in the CDR3. V trimming: 3 bases; J trimming: 10 bases; junction bases outside the gene matches: 14. Germline CDR1 reads MGHRA; CDR2 reads YSYEKL.

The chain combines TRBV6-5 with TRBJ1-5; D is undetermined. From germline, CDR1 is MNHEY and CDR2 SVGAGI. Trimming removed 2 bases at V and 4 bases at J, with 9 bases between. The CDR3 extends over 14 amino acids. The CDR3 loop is CASSYVGINQPQHF. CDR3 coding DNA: TGTGCCAGCAGTTACGTGGGCATAAATCAGCCCCAGCATTTT.

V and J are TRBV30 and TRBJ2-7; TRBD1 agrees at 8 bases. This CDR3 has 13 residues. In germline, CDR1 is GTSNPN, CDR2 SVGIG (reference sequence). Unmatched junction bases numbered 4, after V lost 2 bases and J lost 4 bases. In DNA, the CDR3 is TGTGCCTGGAGTTGGACAGGGAGTTACGAGCAGTACTTC. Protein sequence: CAWSWTGSYEQYF.

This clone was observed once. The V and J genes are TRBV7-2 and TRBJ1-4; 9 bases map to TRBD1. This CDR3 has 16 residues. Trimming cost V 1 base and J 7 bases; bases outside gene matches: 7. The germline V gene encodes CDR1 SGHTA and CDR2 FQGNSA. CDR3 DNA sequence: TGTGCCAGCAGCTTAGGTCCGGGACAGGGTGTTGAAAAACTGTTTTTT. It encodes CASSLGPGQGVEKLFF.

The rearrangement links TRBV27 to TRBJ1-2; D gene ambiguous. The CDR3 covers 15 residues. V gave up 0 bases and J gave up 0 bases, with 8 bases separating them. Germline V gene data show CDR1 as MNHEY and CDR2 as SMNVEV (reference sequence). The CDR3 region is CASSLSPTPNYGYTF. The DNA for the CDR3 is TGTGCCAGCAGTTTATCGCCGACACCTAACTATGGCTACACCTTC.

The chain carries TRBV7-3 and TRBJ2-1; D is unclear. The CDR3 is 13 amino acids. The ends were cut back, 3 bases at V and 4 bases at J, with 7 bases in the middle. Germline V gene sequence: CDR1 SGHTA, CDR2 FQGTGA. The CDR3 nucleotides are TGTGCCAGCAGCTTGAACAGTTACAATGAGCAGTTCTTC. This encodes CASSLNSYNEQFF.

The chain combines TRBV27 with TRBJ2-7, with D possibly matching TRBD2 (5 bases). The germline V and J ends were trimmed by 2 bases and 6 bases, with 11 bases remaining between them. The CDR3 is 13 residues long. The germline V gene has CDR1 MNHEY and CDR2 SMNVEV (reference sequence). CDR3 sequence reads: CASSLTRPSEQYF. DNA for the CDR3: TGTGCCAGCAGTTTAACTAGGCCGTCCGAGCAGTACTTC.

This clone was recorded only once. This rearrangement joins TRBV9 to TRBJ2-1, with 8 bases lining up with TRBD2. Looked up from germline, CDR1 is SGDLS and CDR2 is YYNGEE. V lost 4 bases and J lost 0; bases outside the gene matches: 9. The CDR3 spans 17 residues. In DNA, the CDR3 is TGTGCCAGCAGCCCCTCGGGCGGGAGGTCCTCCTACAATGAGCAGTTCTTC. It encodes CASSPSGGRSSYNEQFF.

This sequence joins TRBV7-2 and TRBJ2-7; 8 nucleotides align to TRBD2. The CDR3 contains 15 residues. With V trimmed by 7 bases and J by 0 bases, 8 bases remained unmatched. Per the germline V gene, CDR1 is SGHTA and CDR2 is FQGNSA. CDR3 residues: CASTRRGGHSYEQYF. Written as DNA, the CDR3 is TGTGCCAGCACCCGCCGGGGGGGGCACTCCTACGAGCAGTACTTC. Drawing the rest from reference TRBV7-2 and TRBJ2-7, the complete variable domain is GAGVSQSPSNKVTEKGKDVELRCDPISGHTALYWYRQSLGQGLEFLIYFQGNSAPDKSGLPSDRFSAERTGGSVSTLTIQRTQQEDSAVYLCASTRRGGHSYEQYFGPGTRLTVT.

As DNA, the CDR3 is TGTGCCAGCAGCCGTACGTGGGACCCCTCCTACGAGCAGTACTTC. The encoded protein is CASSRTWDPSYEQYF. V is TRBV6-5 and J is TRBJ2-7, with D tentatively TRBD1 or TRBD2 (5 bases each). V was shortened by 6 bases and J by 0 bases, with 15 bases between the two germline ends. This CDR3 comprises 15 residues. Germline V gene data show CDR1 as MNHEY and CDR2 as SVGAGI.

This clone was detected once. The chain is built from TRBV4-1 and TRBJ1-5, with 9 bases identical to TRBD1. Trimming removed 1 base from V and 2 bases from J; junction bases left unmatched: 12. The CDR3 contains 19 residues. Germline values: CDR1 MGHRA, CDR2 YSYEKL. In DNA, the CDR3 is TGCGCCAGCAGCCAAGCACCTGGACAGGGGAGGTCTGGCAATCAGCCCCAGCATTTT. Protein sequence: CASSQAPGQGRSGNQPQHF.